Below, 27 T cell receptor beta chains from the same sample are listed, as sequenced in a study of blood T cells in healthy people across ages. PCR was performed a second time for 7 to 11 cycles using a sample-barcoded 5' primer and a J-beta primer mix. TCRdb reprocessed the 5' RACE reads with MiXCR, giving one entry per CDR3 protein. The data hold roughly 930,000 distinct CDR3 sequences, with under 50% observed a single time. The sequenced material came from blood. The receptors derive from a man aged 25-45 years in good health.

This clonotype appeared many times. The chain links TRBV12-3 or TRBV12-4 to TRBJ1-2; D uncertain. The CDR3 is 12 amino acids. The V end lost 1 base, the J end lost 6 bases, and 6 bases lay between the germline ends. CDR3 loop: CASSLGGNGYTF. CDR3 nucleotide sequence: TGTGCCAGCAGTTTAGGAGGGAATGGCTACACCTTC.

The gene calls are TRBV29-1 and TRBJ1-5, with 8 positions matching TRBD1. V gave up 4 bases and J gave up 6 bases; unmatched junction bases: 8. CDR3 length: 14 amino acids. CDR1 is SQVTM and CDR2 is ANQGSEA in the germline V gene. The CDR3 loop is CSVATDRGGQPQHF. The CDR3 DNA follows: TGCAGCGTTGCGACAGACAGGGGAGGTCAGCCCCAGCATTTT. The full variable domain, with the rest looked up from reference TRBV29-1 and TRBJ1-5, is SAVISQKPSRDICQRGTSLTIQCQVDSQVTMMFWYRQQPGQSLTLIATANQGSEATYESGFVIDKFPISRPNLTFSTLTVSNMSPEDSSIYLCSVATDRGGQPQHFGDGTRLSIL.

This clonotype was seen more than once but under ten times. This chain uses TRBV29-1 with TRBJ2-4; 7 nucleotides align to TRBD1. Near its end, the DNA agrees better with TRBJ2-7, so the J call may be wrong. This CDR3 contains 11 residues. Germline CDR1 reads SQVTM; CDR2 reads ANQGSEA. CDR3: CSTGTDYEQYF. The CDR3 DNA reads TGCAGCACAGGGACAGATTACGAGCAGTACTTC.

This clonotype was seen once. At one end the junction does not follow the germline gene, possibly because of a read error. The rearrangement links TRBV5-5 to TRBJ2-5; 10 nucleotides agree with TRBD2. Germline V gene data show CDR1 as SGHKS and CDR2 as YYEKEE (reference sequence). The CDR3 consists of 15 residues. CDR3 coding DNA: TGTACCAGCAGCTTCAGCGGGAGGGGGCAAGAGACCCAGTACTTC. Residues: CTSSFSGRGQETQYF.

This chain links TRBV3-1 with TRBJ2-3; 7 bases align to TRBD2. V shed 1 base, J shed 1 base, and the junction held 8 bases outside the gene matches. The CDR3 sequence is 17 residues long. Germline CDR1 and CDR2: LGHDT and YNNKEL (reference sequence). In DNA form, the CDR3 reads TGTGCCAGCAGCCAAGCCGGCGGACTAGATGGCACAGATACGCAGTATTTT. It yields the protein CASSQAGGLDGTDTQYF.

J is TRBJ2-7 and V is TRBV12-3 or TRBV12-4; unclear D gene. Deletions cut 5 bases from V and 2 bases from J, with 19 bases between. The CDR3 is 16 residues long. The CDR3 region has the DNA TGTGCCAGCAGTCCGCGTAGGGCACGGTCTACCTACGAGCAGTACTTC. Encoded protein: CASSPRRARSTYEQYF.

V and J are TRBV11-3 and TRBJ2-3, with D possibly TRBD1 on 6 matching bases. CDR1 is SGHNT, CDR2 YENEEA, per germline. Trimming removed 4 bases at V and 6 bases at J, with 29 bases between. The CDR3 length is 19 residues. The CDR3 loop is CASSSRDGGLIKTPDTQYF. As DNA, the CDR3 is TGTGCCAGCAGCTCCCGGGATGGGGGCCTTATAAAGACCCCCGATACGCAGTATTTT.

This clonotype appeared a few times. This chain uses TRBV7-3 with TRBJ2-1; 7 nucleotides match TRBD1. The V gene's germline CDR1 is SGHTA and CDR2 FQGTGA. The CDR3 has 15 residues. J was trimmed by 3 bases and V by 4 bases; bases with no gene match: 6. CDR3 coding DNA: TGTGCCAGCAGCTACAACGCAGGGGGCTACAATGAGCAGTTCTTC. Its protein is CASSYNAGGYNEQFF.

This clonotype was recorded a few times. This chain links TRBV20-1 with TRBJ2-1, with D possibly matching TRBD2 (5 bases). The CDR3 is 15 amino acids. The V end was cut by 1 base, the J end by 1 base, with 11 bases between. Per germline, CDR1 DFQATT and CDR2 SNEGSKA (reference sequence). The CDR3 region has the DNA TGCAGTGCTAGAGTTCCACTAGGTTCCTACAATGAGCAGTTCTTC. This translates into CSARVPLGSYNEQFF.

In its sample, this clonotype was seen a few times. The chain has TRBV20-1 and TRBJ1-2; D perhaps matches TRBD1 (6 bases). The CDR3 is made up of 12 amino acids. Germline V gives CDR1 DFQATT, CDR2 SNEGSKA (reference sequence). V dropped 3 bases and J dropped 4 bases, with 9 bases sitting between them. CDR3 sequence reads: CSASRGVYGYTF. DNA for the CDR3: TGCAGTGCTAGTAGGGGGGTCTATGGCTACACCTTC.

The chain links TRBV12-3 or TRBV12-4 to TRBJ2-3, with TRBD2 identical over 7 bases. The CDR3 spans 16 residues. J was trimmed by 4 bases and V by 4 bases; bases with no gene match: 11. The CDR3 reads CASSSGHGGFPDTQYF. The CDR3, as DNA: TGTGCCAGCAGTTCGGGCCACGGGGGGTTTCCAGATACGCAGTATTTT.

The genes are TRBV5-5 and TRBJ2-3; D might be TRBD2 (6 bases). The CDR3 has 15 amino acids. Germline-derived CDR1 and CDR2 are SGHKS and YYEKEE (reference sequence). V lost 3 bases and J 2 bases, leaving 13 bases between the germline ends. The DNA of the CDR3 is TGTGCCAGCAGCTGGGGGACTGTAGTCACAGATACGCAGTATTTT. Its translation: CASSWGTVVTDTQYF.

The table lists this clonotype with a few counts. This chain connects TRBV27 to TRBJ2-6, with 8 bases aligning to TRBD1. With V trimmed by 10 bases and J by 0 bases, 8 bases remained unmatched. This CDR3 has 16 residues. Germline CDR1 is MNHEY and CDR2 is SMNVEV (reference sequence). This CDR3 is CANRDRSCSGANVLTF. The CDR3, as DNA: TGTGCCAACAGGGACAGGAGTTGCTCTGGGGCCAACGTCCTGACTTTC. The full variable domain, rest sourced from reference TRBV27 and TRBJ2-6, is EAQVTQNPRYLITVTGKKLTVTCSQNMNHEYMSWYRQDPGLGLRQIYYSMNVEVTDKGDVPEGYKVSRKEKRNFPLILESPSPNQTSLYFCANRDRSCSGANVLTFGAGSRLTVL.

V is TRBV20-1 and J is TRBJ2-1; D is ambiguous. The J call may be in error: the DNA end matches TRBJ2-7 better. Germline CDR1 DFQATT, CDR2 SNEGSKA (reference sequence). The CDR3 is 12 residues long. The CDR3 nucleotides read TGCAGTGGGGCAGTACCCTACAATGAGCAGTACTTC. This gives the protein CSGAVPYNEQYF.

This clonotype was found once. This chain connects TRBV20-1 to TRBJ2-1, with 16 bases aligning to TRBD2. The trim removed 6 bases at V and 2 bases at J, leaving 7 bases unmatched. Germline CDR1 reads DFQATT; CDR2 reads SNEGSKA (reference sequence). This CDR3 contains 17 residues. The CDR3 DNA is TGCAGTGCGCCCGGGACTAGCGGGGGGGCAGCCTACAATGAGCAGTTCTTC. Protein: CSAPGTSGGAAYNEQFF.

A single count supports this clonotype. The junction shows a germline mismatch at one end, possibly a read error. This rearrangement joins TRBV7-2 to TRBJ2-2; possibly TRBD2 for D (5 bases). This CDR3 is 16 amino acids long. The germline V gene encodes CDR1 SGHTA and CDR2 FQGNSA. The CDR3 is CASGLAFYPGTGELFF. The DNA of the CDR3 is TGTGCCAGCGGCTTAGCGTTTTACCCGGGCACCGGGGAGCTGTTTTTT. The full variable domain, in which reference TRBV7-2 and TRBJ2-2 provide the parts outside the CDR3, is GAGVSQSPSNKVTEKGKDVELRCDPISGHTALYWYRQSLGQGLEFLIYFQGNSAPDKSGLPSDRFSAERTGGSVSTLTIQRTQQEDSAVYLCASGLAFYPGTGELFFGEGSRLTVL.

The chain combines TRBV28 with TRBJ1-2; D remains ambiguous. Germline assignment: CDR1 MDHEN and CDR2 SYDVKM. CDR3 size: 15 residues. V lost 7 bases and J lost 0, with 15 bases in between. The CDR3 DNA reads as TGTGCCAGCAATCCTCAGACACTGACTAACTATGGCTACACCTTC. Its protein is CASNPQTLTNYGYTF.

The rearrangement joins TRBV30 to TRBJ1-1; 7 bases line up with TRBD1. The CDR3 totals 13 residues. Germline CDR1 reads GTSNPN; CDR2 reads SVGIG (reference sequence). With 5 bases clipped from V and 5 bases from J, the junction kept 8 bases outside the gene matches. The CDR3 DNA reads TGTGCCTGGGACAGGGCACGATATACTGAAGCTTTCTTT. Translating gives CAWDRARYTEAFF.

The table lists this clonotype with a few counts. This chain uses TRBV4-1 with TRBJ2-7; possible D gene TRBD1, 6 bases. V gave up 4 bases and J gave up 5 bases, with 12 bases separating them. Germline-derived CDR1 and CDR2 are MGHRA and YSYEKL. CDR3 length: 13 amino acids. The CDR3 loop is CASSRPGENEQYF. Written as DNA, the CDR3 is TGCGCCAGCAGCCGTCCAGGGGAGAACGAGCAGTACTTC.

The chain joins TRBV25-1 to TRBJ1-2; D is possibly TRBD1 (5 bases). The V gene's germline CDR1 is MGHDK and CDR2 SYGVNS. V was shortened by 2 bases and J by 4 bases, with 35 bases between the two germline ends. This CDR3 is built from 22 residues. CDR3 loop: CASSEEGKWDQLWVTGLYGYTF. The CDR3 DNA reads as TGTGCCAGCAGTGAAGAAGGGAAATGGGACCAACTATGGGTCACAGGCCTCTATGGCTACACCTTC.

This clonotype occurred a few times. V and J are TRBV20-1 and TRBJ1-1; no definite D call. CDR3 length equals 14 residues. V shed 4 bases and J shed 2 bases, with 14 bases lying between them. Germline V gene lookup returns CDR1 DFQATT and CDR2 SNEGSKA (reference sequence). In DNA, the CDR3 is TGCAGTGCTACCGTGCAGGATTTTAACACTGAAGCTTTCTTT. Translation: CSATVQDFNTEAFF.

The gene calls are TRBV27 and TRBJ1-2; 10 bases line up with TRBD1. Germline V gives CDR1 MNHEY, CDR2 SMNVEV (reference sequence). Trimming removed 10 bases from V and 6 bases from J; junction bases left unmatched: 8. The CDR3 covers 13 residues. DNA for the CDR3: TGTGCCACCCTTGGGGGGACAGGGGATGGCTACACCTTC. Protein sequence: CATLGGTGDGYTF.

The rearrangement joins TRBV24-1 to TRBJ2-1; 8 bases align to TRBD2. Germline assignment: CDR1 KGHDR and CDR2 SFDVKD. The ends lost 7 bases at V and 7 bases at J; junction bases unmatched: 8. The CDR3 runs to 14 residues. CDR3 nucleotide sequence: TGTGCCACCAGAGCCGGGACTAGTCGGAATGAGCAGTTCTTC. It yields the protein CATRAGTSRNEQFF.

The V call is TRBV29-1, the J call TRBJ2-1, with a weak D call TRBD2 (6 bases). Germline CDR1 reads SQVTM; CDR2 reads ANQGSEA. The ends were cut back, 5 bases at V and 4 bases at J, with 12 bases in the middle. The CDR3 sequence is 13 residues long. CDR3 loop: CSVLAKTYNEQFF. CDR3 in DNA: TGCAGCGTTCTAGCGAAGACATACAATGAGCAGTTCTTC.

This clonotype was observed a handful of times. The chain has TRBV2 and TRBJ2-2; 7 nucleotides match TRBD1. The CDR3 runs 14 residues. CDR1 is SNHLY and CDR2 is FYNNEI in the germline V gene. J gave up 6 bases and V 7 bases, and 8 bases lay outside the gene matches. CDR3 nucleotides: TGTGCCAGCAAAGTTTCAGGGGGACCCGGGGAGCTGTTTTTT. This sequence encodes CASKVSGGPGELFF.

The CDR3 DNA follows: TGTGCCAGCAGTCTAGGTACAGGGAGTGGTAATCAGCCCCAGCATTTT. It yields the protein CASSLGTGSGNQPQHF. The rearrangement joins TRBV12-3 or TRBV12-4 to TRBJ1-5, with a tentative D call TRBD1 (6 bases). The ends were cut back, 5 bases at V and 4 bases at J, with 18 bases in the middle. CDR3 length: 16 amino acids.

The chain combines TRBV20-1 with TRBJ2-1, with D possibly TRBD1 on 6 matching bases. Per the germline V gene, CDR1 is DFQATT and CDR2 is SNEGSKA (reference sequence). V was shortened by 3 bases and J by 0 bases, with 18 bases between the two germline ends. CDR3 length equals 17 residues. The CDR3 spells CSASEGHPSLSYNEQFF. The CDR3 DNA reads TGCAGTGCTAGTGAGGGACACCCGTCCCTCTCCTACAATGAGCAGTTCTTC.